A selection of T cell receptor beta chains follows, all from one sample in a study of regulatory T cells in long-lasting Graves disease. TCRdb reprocessed the multiplex PCR reads with MiXCR, giving one entry per CDR3 protein. The sample lists about 420,000 distinct CDR3 sequences, about 15% occurring once. This sample also appeared in a second study, on T cells in Graves' hyperthyroidism and ophthalmopathy.

Material: peripheral blood mononuclear cells (PBMCs), obtained at new diagnosis, from a patient treated with antithyroid drugs. The receptors were gathered from a woman in her late teens or twenties with Graves disease. Each CDR3 is given with its conserved first and last residue. The D gene is left open where the match is weak. The size entry is marked missing in some rows and otherwise reads once, few, many or a size class.

TRBV5-1	TRBJ2-7	few	TRBD2	TGCGCCAGCACCCCGGGGGGGAGGGACTACGAGCAGTACTTC	CASTPGGRDYEQYF
TRBV5-6	TRBJ1-4	few	.	TGTGCCAGCAGCTCCGGACAGCTTGGTGAAAAACTGTTTTTT	CASSSGQLGEKLFF
TRBV7-9	TRBJ2-1	many	TRBD2	TGTGCCAGCAGCCTCCCGGGACTAGCGGGAAATGAGCAGTTCTTC	CASSLPGLAGNEQFF
TRBV6-1	TRBJ2-7	many	.	TGTGCCAGCCTCGGACATCCTAACTACGAGCAGTACTTC	CASLGHPNYEQYF
TRBV2	TRBJ2-5	.	.	TGTGCCAGCAGTCCGGAGGTATTGGAGACCCAGTACTTC	CASSPEVLETQYF
TRBV20-1	TRBJ2-1	many	.	TGCAGTGCTAGAGAAGGGGGACCTTTGAATGAGCAGTTCTTC	CSAREGGPLNEQFF
TRBV30	TRBJ1-5	many	TRBD1	TGTGCCTGGGGGACAGGGCGCAATCAGCCCCAGCATTTT	CAWGTGRNQPQHF
TRBV12-3/TRBV12-4	TRBJ2-5	many	.	TGTGCCAGCAGTTTAGGTGTGAGTCAAGAGACCCAGTACTTC	CASSLGVSQETQYF
TRBV5-1	TRBJ2-5	.	TRBD2	TGCGCCAGCAGCCTACCGGGGGGGGGAGGGCCGGTAGAGACCCAGTACTTC	CASSLPGGGGPVETQYF
TRBV29-1	TRBJ2-1	many	TRBD2	TGCAGCGTCATCGGCCTGGGGCGGGAACCTAGCGGGACTTACAATGAGCAGTTCTTC	CSVIGLGREPSGTYNEQFF
TRBV20-1	TRBJ2-3	.	.	TGCAGTGCCGTGCGGGCGGATACGCAGTATTTT	CSAVRADTQYF
TRBV6-5	TRBJ1-5	many	.	TGTGCCAGCAGTTCTAGGGTGAATAGCAATCAGCCCCAGCATTTT	CASSSRVNSNQPQHF
TRBV11-1	TRBJ2-5	many	.	TGTGCCAGCGCGTCTTACTCCACAGGGTCTAGGGAGACCCAGTACTTC	CASASYSTGSRETQYF
TRBV7-9	TRBJ1-2	once	TRBD1	TGTGCCAGCAGCTTAGAGCTCAGGGGGACCTATGGCTACACCTTC	CASSLELRGTYGYTF
TRBV4-1	TRBJ1-1	many	.	TGCGCCAGCAGCCAACGTTTCGGCAGGGGAGTTGTGAACACTGAAGCTTTCTTT	CASSQRFGRGVVNTEAFF
TRBV6-5	TRBJ2-7	few	TRBD2	TGTGCCAGCAGTTACCCCGGGACTAGAGAGCAGTACTTC	CASSYPGTREQYF
TRBV5-1	TRBJ2-7	many	TRBD1	TGCGCCAGCAGCGCGGAACAGGGACAGGGTGCCTACGAGCAGTACTTC	CASSAEQGQGAYEQYF
TRBV3-1	TRBJ1-1	many	TRBD1	TGTGCCAGCAGCCGTCCGGGGACAGGGAGGGGGGGCATGAACACTGAAGCTTTCTTT	CASSRPGTGRGGMNTEAFF
TRBV3-1	TRBJ1-5	.	.	TGTGCCAGCAGCCAACAACAGGGTAGCAATCAGCCCCAGCATTTT	CASSQQQGSNQPQHF
TRBV6-4	TRBJ2-2	.	.	TGTGTCAGCAGTGAAAGGGAAACCGGGGAGCTGTTTTTT	CVSSERETGELFF
TRBV24-1	TRBJ2-1	.	.	TGTGCCACCAGTTCAACGGGACTGTACAATGAGCAGTTCTTC	CATSSTGLYNEQFF
TRBV18	TRBJ1-2	many	.	TGTGCCAGCTCACCAATTTCAGGGCCAGCTAACTATGGCTACACCTTC	CASSPISGPANYGYTF
TRBV7-6	TRBJ2-5	many	.	TGTGCCAGCAGCTTATTGGGCGGCCAAGAGACCCAGTACTTC	CASSLLGGQETQYF
TRBV9	TRBJ2-1	few	.	TGTGCCAGCAGCGTAGGGGACTCCTTTTCTAATGAGCAGTTCTTC	CASSVGDSFSNEQFF
TRBV28	TRBJ1-5	.	.	TGTGCCAGCAGCCCGATGCGGGGAAGCAATCAGCCCCAGCATTTT	CASSPMRGSNQPQHF
TRBV2	TRBJ1-1	once	.	TGTGTCACCCGACCCGAAGCTTTCTTT	CVTRPEAFF
TRBV2	TRBJ1-6	many	.	TGTGCCAGCAGGCCGAATAATTCACCCCTCCACTTT	CASRPNNSPLHF
TRBV7-2	TRBJ1-3	.	TRBD1	TGTGCCAGCAGCTTTGGGACAGGGGGTAAATTTTCTGGAAACACCATATATTTT	CASSFGTGGKFSGNTIYF
TRBV7-3	TRBJ2-1	many	.	TGTGCCAGCAGCTCCTATGCCCACAATGAGCAGTTCTTC	CASSSYAHNEQFF
TRBV24-1	TRBJ2-3	.	TRBD1	TGTGCCACCAGTGATTTAGGGACAGAGCGTCGAGATACGCAGTATTTT	CATSDLGTERRDTQYF
TRBV7-8	TRBJ2-7	many	.	TGTGCCAGCAGCCATCCAGGGTTTGGCGAGCAGTACTTC	CASSHPGFGEQYF
TRBV7-9	TRBJ2-7	many	.	TGTGCCAGCAGCCCCCCGATTGGCGAGCAGTACTTC	CASSPPIGEQYF
TRBV28	TRBJ1-3	many	TRBD1	TGTGCCAGCAGGCCAACAGGGGACTCTGGAAACACCATATATTTT	CASRPTGDSGNTIYF
TRBV20-1	TRBJ2-3	.	TRBD2	TGCAGTACTAACCCAGCGGGAGTGAGCACAGATACGCAGTATTTT	CSTNPAGVSTDTQYF